The 10 T cell receptor beta chains in this list originate from one sample, sequenced in a study of T-cell memory formation after mild COVID-19. One entry per CDR3 protein results from TCRdb running MiXCR on the 5' RACE reads. The sample includes around 370,000 distinct CDR3 sequences, around 21% of them seen just once. Material: PBMCs or a T cell subset sorted from them (not recorded which). These TCRs come from an adult woman who had mild COVID-19 (a few samples of this study predate the infection). Cell type and time point are not known.

The table lists this clonotype with a few counts. V and J are TRBV20-1 and TRBJ1-6, with D perhaps TRBD1 (5 bases). The V gene lost 3 bases and the J gene lost 9 bases, with 15 bases spanning the gap. Germline loops: CDR1 DFQATT, CDR2 SNEGSKA (reference sequence). The CDR3 is 14 amino acids. CDR3 sequence (DNA): TGCAGTGCTAGCGGAGGGGCACCCGGTTCACCCCTCCACTTT. This encodes CSASGGAPGSPLHF.

This clonotype was recorded a few times. The chain combines TRBV6-4 with TRBJ2-1; D remains ambiguous. V was pared by 2 bases and J by 8 bases, with 10 bases between. The CDR3 extends over 13 amino acids. Germline CDR1 is MRHNA and CDR2 is SNTAGT. Here the CDR3 DNA reads TGTGCCAGCAGTGACCCGTTCATCTATGAGCAGTTCTTC. Translation: CASSDPFIYEQFF.

The chain recombines TRBV5-1 with TRBJ1-5, with D unresolved. Germline V gene sequence: CDR1 SGHRS, CDR2 YFSETQ. V lost 0 bases and J lost 1, with 14 bases in between. The CDR3 extends over 17 amino acids. The CDR3 coding sequence is TGCGCCAGCAGCTTGGGGACGGACGGTTCGAGCAATCAGCCCCAGCATTTT. Residues: CASSLGTDGSSNQPQHF.

The sample holds a few counts of this clonotype. The rearrangement uses TRBV7-6 and TRBJ2-7; 8 bases are shared with TRBD1. Per germline, CDR1 SGHVS and CDR2 FNYEAQ. The CDR3 is 14 amino acids. The trim removed 1 base at V and 5 bases at J, leaving 4 bases unmatched. The CDR3: CASSLEAGGHEQYF. CDR3 DNA sequence: TGTGCCAGCAGCTTAGAAGCAGGGGGCCACGAGCAGTACTTC.

The chain combines TRBV20-1 with TRBJ2-5; D might be TRBD2 (6 bases). Per the germline V gene, CDR1 is DFQATT and CDR2 is SNEGSKA (reference sequence). Trimming pared 4 bases from V and 1 base from J, leaving 19 bases between. This CDR3 region has 16 residues. The DNA for the CDR3 is TGCAGTGCTACGGACCCGGGGCGGGGCCTCCAAGAGACCCAGTACTTC. As protein: CSATDPGRGLQETQYF.

A few counts support this clonotype. The chain employs TRBV24-1 and TRBJ1-5; D gene uncertain. The V gene's germline CDR1 is KGHDR and CDR2 SFDVKD. V lost 4 bases and J lost 0, with 9 bases in between. This CDR3 comprises 15 residues. DNA of the CDR3: TGTGCCACCAGTGAGACGGACGATAGCAATCAGCCCCAGCATTTT. Its translation is CATSETDDSNQPQHF.

The chain is built from TRBV12-3 or TRBV12-4 and TRBJ2-7, with a weak D call TRBD2 (6 bases). V lost 4 bases and J 3 bases, leaving 13 bases between the germline ends. The CDR3 has 14 residues. The CDR3 here is CASSWGLGGYEQYF. The CDR3 DNA reads TGTGCCAGCAGTTGGGGACTGGGGGGCTACGAGCAGTACTTC.

The CDR3 reads CASSHSTSGARNEQFF. CDR3 coding DNA: TGTGCCAGCAGCCACTCGACTAGCGGGGCTCGGAATGAGCAGTTCTTC. The rearrangement uses TRBV3-1 and TRBJ2-1, with 11 bases identical to TRBD2. Germline V gives CDR1 LGHDT, CDR2 YNNKEL (reference sequence). The CDR3 is 16 residues long. With V trimmed by 3 bases and J by 7 bases, 8 bases remained unmatched.

This clonotype was seen a few times. The chain combines TRBV10-3 with TRBJ2-7, with TRBD1 identical over 8 bases. The CDR3 covers 14 residues. J was trimmed by 1 base and V by 6 bases; bases with no gene match: 5. CDR1 and CDR2 (germline): ENHRY, SYGVKD. In DNA, the CDR3 is TGTGCCATCAGCCGGGACAGGACATCCTACGAGCAGTACTTC. Protein product: CAISRDRTSYEQYF.

This clonotype was found a few times. The chain links TRBV18 to TRBJ2-2, with 9 bases identical to TRBD1. Looked up from germline, CDR1 is KGHSH and CDR2 is LQKENI. The CDR3 extends over 15 amino acids. V lost 5 bases, J lost 8 bases, and 9 bases stayed unmatched. The CDR3 loop is CASSFGTGSSGELFF. The CDR3, as DNA: TGTGCCAGCTCATTCGGGACAGGGTCGTCGGGGGAGCTGTTTTTT.